This T cell receptor (beta chain) was sequenced during a study of T-cell memory formation after mild COVID-19. The junction had 7 bases not matched to a gene; V was cut back by 1 base and J by 2 bases. CDR3 length equals 17 residues. Germline V CDR1 and CDR2: SGHTA, FQGNSA. One entry per CDR3 protein, called by TCRdb with MiXCR from the 5' RACE reads. The sample shows about half a million distinct CDR3 sequences, over 15% of them seen only once. The source is an adult woman who had mild COVID-19 (a few samples of this study predate the infection). Cell type and time point are not known. The rearrangement joins TRBV7-2 to TRBJ2-3; 9 bases map to TRBD2. Input material: PBMCs or a T cell subset sorted from them (not recorded which). The CDR3 sequence: CASSLVGGGGSTDTQYF. The CDR3 bases are TGTGCCAGCAGCTTAGTGGGCGGGGGGGGATCCACAGATACGCAGTATTTT.